The 28 T cell receptor beta chains in this list originate from one sample, sequenced in a study of blood T cell repertoires in COVID-19. Here immunoSEQ multiplex PCR was the method, and the copy in TCRdb shows in-frame clones only, minus some. Among roughly 250,000 clones listed, over 80% were seen once. The sample consisted of PBMCs or T cells enriched from blood (not recorded which). All receptors derive from a woman between 35 and 50 years old who had been exposed to COVID-19.

The chain links TRBV4-3 to TRBJ1-4, with D hard to call. Germline V gene data show CDR1 as LGHNA and CDR2 as YSLEER. The CDR3 length is 16 residues. V lost 1 base and J lost 0, with 9 bases in between. The CDR3 nucleotides are TGCGCCAGCAGCCAAGGAGGCCACCCAACTAATGAAAAACTGTTTTTT. It yields the protein CASSQGGHPTNEKLFF.

The V and J genes are TRBV6-1 and TRBJ1-2; TRBD1 is a possible D gene (6 bases). The CDR3 covers 16 residues. Germline V gene data show CDR1 as MNHNS and CDR2 as SASEGT. Trimming took 4 bases from V and 4 from J, leaving 19 bases between them. CDR3 in amino acids: CASSAPPGVRGYGYTF. The CDR3 region has the DNA TGTGCCAGCAGTGCCCCCCCAGGGGTCCGAGGCTATGGCTACACCTTC.

This chain links TRBV24-1 with TRBJ1-5, with TRBD1 matching over 11 bases. This CDR3 spans 15 amino acids. With V trimmed by 4 bases and J by 5 bases, 3 bases remained unmatched. Germline lookup yields CDR1 KGHDR and CDR2 SFDVKD. The CDR3 sequence: CATSDRTGGYQPQHF. The CDR3 bases are TGTGCCACCAGTGACCGGACAGGGGGCTATCAGCCCCAGCATTTT.

The chain links TRBV3-1 (or the pseudogene TRBV3-2) to TRBJ1-2; D is possibly TRBD1 (6 bases). CDR1 is LGHDT and CDR2 is YNNKEL in the germline V gene (reference sequence). Trimming took 4 bases from V and 5 from J, leaving 17 bases between them. This CDR3 contains 15 residues. The DNA for the CDR3 is TGTGCCAGCAGCCTATCCGGCGGCAGGGGATATGGCTACACCTTC. Translated, it gives CASSLSGGRGYGYTF.

V gene TRBV4-3 combines with J gene TRBJ2-2; 8 positions agree with TRBD1. CDR1 is LGHNA, CDR2 YSLEER, per germline. V dropped 0 bases and J dropped 4; count of bases not matched to a gene: 16. This CDR3 contains 20 residues. CDR3 sequence: CASSQEEGGRGRLRTGELFF. CDR3 nucleotide sequence: TGCGCCAGCAGCCAAGAAGAGGGGGGCAGGGGGCGTCTACGCACCGGGGAGCTGTTTTTT.

The chain recombines TRBV14 with TRBJ1-3; D gene ambiguous. Germline V gene lookup returns CDR1 SGHDN and CDR2 FVKESK. The CDR3 runs 12 residues. Trimming cost V 2 bases and J 4 bases, with 3 bases left between them. For the CDR3, the DNA is TGTGCCAGCAGCCAACAGGGAAACACCATATATTTT. Amino acid sequence: CASSQQGNTIYF.

The chain recombines TRBV9 with TRBJ2-7; 11 bases line up with TRBD2. Per germline, CDR1 SGDLS and CDR2 YYNGEE. CDR3 length: 19 amino acids. The V gene end was trimmed by 4 bases and the J gene end by 0 bases; junction bases not matched to a gene: 15. This chain's CDR3 is CASSPGPITSGGFSYEQYF. CDR3 in DNA: TGTGCCAGCAGCCCAGGCCCCATTACTAGCGGGGGATTCTCCTACGAGCAGTACTTC.

The chain is built from TRBV3-1 (or the pseudogene TRBV3-2) and TRBJ1-2; 9 bases line up with TRBD1. The CDR3 contains 16 residues. V gave up 4 bases and J gave up 4 bases; unmatched junction bases: 10. Looked up from germline, CDR1 is LGHDT and CDR2 is YNNKEL (reference sequence). The CDR3 protein is CASSPLPGQGPYGYTF. The CDR3 bases are TGTGCCAGCAGCCCCCTCCCGGGACAGGGCCCCTATGGCTACACCTTC.

This clone was seen only a few times. This chain connects TRBV5-4 to TRBJ2-3; no reliable D call. The CDR3 is 14 amino acids. The V gene lost 2 bases and the J gene lost 3 bases, with 10 bases spanning the gap. The V gene's germline CDR1 is SGHNT and CDR2 YYREEE (reference sequence). The CDR3 bases are TGTGCCAGCAGCTTTATTTCCGGGACAGATACGCAGTATTTT. Translated: CASSFISGTDTQYF. Full variable domain (rest looked up from reference TRBV5-4 and TRBJ2-3): ETGVTQSPTHLIKTRGQQVTLRCSSQSGHNTVSWYQQALGQGPQFIFQYYREEENGRGNFPPRFSGLQFPNYSSELNVNALELDDSALYLCASSFISGTDTQYFGPGTRLTVL.

The chain joins TRBV28 to TRBJ1-2; a weak D match, TRBD1 (5 bases). CDR3 length: 15 amino acids. The germline V gene has CDR1 MDHEN and CDR2 SYDVKM. V was cut by 2 bases and J by 3 bases, with 13 bases left in between. The CDR3 nucleotides read TGTGCCAGCAGTTTACCCCAGGGAGGTCACTATGGCTACACCTTC. Its translation: CASSLPQGGHYGYTF.

The chain recombines TRBV5-6 with TRBJ2-5; D gene ambiguous. The germline gives CDR1 SGHDT, CDR2 YYEEEE. The CDR3 is 13 residues long. V was shortened by 5 bases and J by 2 bases, with 10 bases between the two germline ends. This CDR3 is CASSQARQETQYF. The DNA of the CDR3 is TGTGCCAGCAGTCAGGCCCGACAAGAGACCCAGTACTTC.

This chain joins TRBV4-3 and TRBJ2-4, with a tentative D call TRBD1 (5 bases). The CDR3 covers 13 residues. Germline values: CDR1 LGHNA, CDR2 YSLEER. With 4 bases removed from V and 8 bases from J, the gap between germline ends came to 12 bases. CDR3 in amino acids: CASSLGQGDIQYF. The DNA for the CDR3 is TGCGCCAGCAGCCTGGGCCAAGGGGACATTCAGTACTTC.

The count of this clone is one. This chain links TRBV21-1 with TRBJ2-1; the D segment call TRBD2 is taken from the table without a DNA check. TRBV21-1 is labeled a pseudogene. This CDR3 is built from 16 residues. CDR3 in DNA: TGTGCCAGCAGCAAAGTTACTAGCGGCCCGCGGGATGAGCAGTTCTTC. Translation gives CASSKVTSGPRDEQFF.

This chain connects TRBV2 to TRBJ1-1; D not resolved. The CDR3 is 13 residues long. V lost 5 bases and J lost 4, with 11 bases in between. From germline, CDR1 is SNHLY and CDR2 FYNNEI. In nucleotides, the CDR3 is TGTGCCAGCAGTTTGCGACAAAGCACTGAAGCTTTCTTT. Translated, it gives CASSLRQSTEAFF.

The V gene is TRBV18, the J gene TRBJ1-1; no clear D gene. The CDR3 extends over 14 amino acids. Germline CDR1 is KGHSH and CDR2 is LQKENI. With 3 bases removed from V and 6 bases from J, the gap between germline ends came to 14 bases. The CDR3 is CASSPSGVGAEAFF. The CDR3 nucleotides are TGTGCCAGCTCACCCAGCGGGGTTGGCGCTGAAGCTTTCTTT.

The chain is built from TRBV25-1 and TRBJ2-1, with D possibly matching TRBD2 (6 bases). CDR3 length: 16 amino acids. Trimming took 3 bases from V and 9 from J, leaving 21 bases between them. CDR1 and CDR2 from the germline V gene are MGHDK and SYGVNS. CDR3 coding DNA: TGTGCCAGCAGTGAGGCCAGAAGAGCACTCGGGGGTGAGCAGTTCTTC. It translates to CASSEARRALGGEQFF.

This clone was observed a single time. The CDR3 loop reads CASSKGQGEANYGYTF. In DNA, the CDR3 is TGTGCCAGCAGCAAAGGACAGGGGGAAGCTAACTATGGCTACACCTTC. The rearrangement joins TRBV7-2 to TRBJ1-2; 10 nucleotides match TRBD1. The V gene end was trimmed by 5 bases and the J gene end by 0 bases; junction bases not matched to a gene: 6. This CDR3 is 16 amino acids long. CDR1 is SGHTA, CDR2 FQGNSA, per germline.

The V gene is TRBV28, the J gene TRBJ2-7, with TRBD2 as a possible D gene (6 bases). Germline V gene data show CDR1 as MDHEN and CDR2 as SYDVKM. CDR3 length: 13 residues. V was pared by 9 bases and J by 6 bases, with 18 bases between. Here the CDR3 reads CASVFGGVSEQYF. The CDR3 DNA sequence: TGTGCCAGTGTTTTTGGAGGGGTCTCCGAGCAGTACTTC.

The chain uses TRBV9 and TRBJ2-3; 14 nucleotides align to TRBD2. Unmatched junction bases numbered 2, after V lost 2 bases and J lost 9 bases. There are 14 residues in the CDR3. Germline V CDR1 and CDR2: SGDLS, YYNGEE. CDR3 region: CASSVRTSGGTQYF. CDR3 in DNA: TGTGCCAGCAGCGTCCGGACTAGCGGGGGGACGCAGTATTTT.

The chain combines TRBV28 with TRBJ1-2, with 7 bases aligning to TRBD1. J gave up 3 bases and V 7 bases, and 14 bases lay outside the gene matches. Per germline, CDR1 MDHEN and CDR2 SYDVKM. This CDR3 is 16 amino acids long. The CDR3 coding sequence is TGTGCCAGCACTCAACTTAACAGGGGTACTCACTATGGCTACACCTTC. Its translation: CASTQLNRGTHYGYTF.

The V and J genes are TRBV5-1 and TRBJ1-2, with a weak D call TRBD1 (5 bases). This CDR3 has 14 amino acids. V lost 0 bases and J lost 4, with 10 bases in between. In germline, CDR1 is SGHRS, CDR2 YFSETQ. CDR3 sequence (DNA): TGCGCCAGCAGCTTGGGGAGGGACGGCTATGGCTACACCTTC. Protein sequence: CASSLGRDGYGYTF.

Only one count was recorded for this clone. The chain combines TRBV5-6 with TRBJ2-5; D possibly corresponds to TRBD2 (5 bases). Germline V gives CDR1 SGHDT, CDR2 YYEEEE. The V and J ends lost 2 bases and 1 base respectively, with 12 bases between them. This CDR3 region has 15 residues. Written as DNA, the CDR3 is TGTGCCAGCAGCTTAGACGACGGGATCCAAGAGACCCAGTACTTC. Translated: CASSLDDGIQETQYF.

The rearrangement joins TRBV6-5 to TRBJ1-3; TRBD1 agrees at 9 bases. CDR3 length: 15 amino acids. Unmatched junction bases numbered 4, after V lost 5 bases and J lost 2 bases. CDR1 and CDR2 (germline): MNHEY, SVGAGI. The CDR3 is CASSRDRDTGNTIYF. DNA for the CDR3: TGTGCCAGCAGTCGGGACAGGGACACTGGAAACACCATATATTTT.

The CDR3, as DNA: TGTGCCAGCAGCCTAACAGGGTGGGGGAACACTGAAGCTTTCTTT. Protein: CASSLTGWGNTEAFF. This rearrangement joins TRBV7-2 to TRBJ1-1; a possible D gene is TRBD1 (6 bases). The V and J ends lost 5 bases and 1 base respectively, with 14 bases between them. The germline V gene encodes CDR1 SGHTA and CDR2 FQGNSA. CDR3 length: 15 residues.

This chain uses TRBV9 with TRBJ2-3; tentatively, D is TRBD1 (6 bases). The germline V and J ends were trimmed by 4 bases and 3 bases, with 18 bases remaining between them. Germline values: CDR1 SGDLS, CDR2 YYNGEE. CDR3 length: 16 residues. The CDR3 nucleotides are TGTGCCAGCAGCCCCCCGGACAGCCAAACAACAGATACGCAGTATTTT. Its translation is CASSPPDSQTTDTQYF.

The chain joins TRBV10-3 to TRBJ1-3, with D maybe TRBD1 (6 bases). V lost 0 bases and J 0 bases, leaving 9 bases between the germline ends. This CDR3 is built from 16 residues. Germline-derived CDR1 and CDR2 are ENHRY and SYGVKD. The CDR3 loop is CAISESGGGSGNTIYF. The CDR3 DNA sequence: TGTGCCATCAGTGAGTCGGGAGGGGGCTCTGGAAACACCATATATTTT.

The CDR3 coding sequence is TGTGCCAGCAGCTCGATCGCGAGCAACACAGATACGCAGTATTTT. Protein sequence: CASSSIASNTDTQYF. The chain is built from TRBV11-1 and TRBJ2-3; no clear D gene. The germline CDR1 and CDR2 sequences are SGHAT and FQDESV (reference sequence). V was clipped by 4 bases and J by 2 bases, with 13 bases between them. The length of the CDR3 is 15 residues.

The chain links TRBV5-1 to TRBJ1-4; a weak D match, TRBD1 (5 bases). From germline, CDR1 is SGHRS and CDR2 YFSETQ. V lost 0 bases and J 8 bases, leaving 17 bases between the germline ends. The CDR3 is made up of 16 amino acids. The CDR3 loop reads CASSLGAGPLGEKLFF. The CDR3 coding sequence is TGCGCCAGCAGCTTGGGGGCAGGGCCTTTAGGAGAAAAACTGTTTTTT.